This T cell receptor (beta chain) was recorded in a study of graft-versus-host responses after intestinal transplantation. General study results and limits: The highest levels of circulating GvH clones went along with early declines in HvG clones after transplant.

The protocol was immunoSEQ multiplex PCR, while the TCRdb copy is restricted to in-frame clones and leaves out a portion. Of more than 85,000 clones listed, 82% are singletons. Points on this clone: The antigen remains unidentified.

The source was unstimulated CD4+ T cells sorted from spleen or lymph node cells, collected before intestinal transplant. The TCR comes from a human donor who received an intestinal transplant.

This chain's CDR3 is CASSEGSGGRNIQYF. As DNA, the CDR3 is TGTGCCAGCAGTGAAGGTAGCGGGGGGAGAAACATTCAGTACTTC. The chain uses TRBV6-1 and TRBJ2-4; TRBD2 matches 10 bases. This CDR3 is built from 15 residues. After removal of 1 base from V and 6 bases from J, the junction contained 3 bases not matched to a gene. Germline V gives CDR1 MNHNS, CDR2 SASEGT.